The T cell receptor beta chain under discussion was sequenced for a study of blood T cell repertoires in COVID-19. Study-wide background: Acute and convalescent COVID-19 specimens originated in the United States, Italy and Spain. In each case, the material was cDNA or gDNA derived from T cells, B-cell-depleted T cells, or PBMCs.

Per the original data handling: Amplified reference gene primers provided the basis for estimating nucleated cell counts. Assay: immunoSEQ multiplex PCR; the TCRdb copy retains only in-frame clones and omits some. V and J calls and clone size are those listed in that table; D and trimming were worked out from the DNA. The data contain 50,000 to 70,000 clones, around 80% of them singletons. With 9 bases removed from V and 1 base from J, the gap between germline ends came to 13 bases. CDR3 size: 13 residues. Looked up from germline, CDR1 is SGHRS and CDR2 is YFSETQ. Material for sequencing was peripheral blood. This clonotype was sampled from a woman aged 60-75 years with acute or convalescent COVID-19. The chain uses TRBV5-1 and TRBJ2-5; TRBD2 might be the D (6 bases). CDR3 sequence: CATGEEGQETQYF. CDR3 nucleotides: TGCGCCACCGGGGAGGAGGGCCAAGAGACCCAGTACTTC. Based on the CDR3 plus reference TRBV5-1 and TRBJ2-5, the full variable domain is KAGVTQTPRYLIKTRGQQVTLSCSPISGHRSVSWYQQTPGQGLQFLFEYFSETQRNKGNFPGRFSGRQFSNSRSEMNVSTLELGDSALYLCATGEEGQETQYFGPGTRLLVL.